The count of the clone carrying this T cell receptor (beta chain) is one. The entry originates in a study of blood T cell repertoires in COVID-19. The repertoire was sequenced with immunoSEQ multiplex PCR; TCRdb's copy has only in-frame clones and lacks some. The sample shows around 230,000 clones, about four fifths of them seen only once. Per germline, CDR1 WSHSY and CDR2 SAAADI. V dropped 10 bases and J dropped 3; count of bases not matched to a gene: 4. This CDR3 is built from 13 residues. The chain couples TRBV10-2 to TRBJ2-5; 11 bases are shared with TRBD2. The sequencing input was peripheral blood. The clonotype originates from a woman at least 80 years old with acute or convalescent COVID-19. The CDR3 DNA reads TGCGCCACCCGACTAGCGGGGAAAGAGACCCAGTACTTC. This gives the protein CATRLAGKETQYF.